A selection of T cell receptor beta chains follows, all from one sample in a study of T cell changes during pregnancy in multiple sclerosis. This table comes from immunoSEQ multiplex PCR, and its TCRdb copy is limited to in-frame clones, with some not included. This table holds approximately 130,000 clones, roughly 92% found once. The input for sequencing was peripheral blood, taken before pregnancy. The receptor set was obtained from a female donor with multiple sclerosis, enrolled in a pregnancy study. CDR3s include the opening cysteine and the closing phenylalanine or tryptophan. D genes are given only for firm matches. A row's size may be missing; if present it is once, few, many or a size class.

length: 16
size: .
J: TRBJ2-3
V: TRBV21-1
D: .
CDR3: CASSNASRPWTDTQYF

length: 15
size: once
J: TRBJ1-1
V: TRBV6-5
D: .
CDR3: CASSYLSGRNTEAFF

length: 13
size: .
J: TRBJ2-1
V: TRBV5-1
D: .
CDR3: CASSLDNYNEQFF

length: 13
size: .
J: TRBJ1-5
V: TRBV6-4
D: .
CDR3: CASSESQNQPQHF

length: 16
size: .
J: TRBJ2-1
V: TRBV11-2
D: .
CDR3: CASSFSPSPSSNEQFF

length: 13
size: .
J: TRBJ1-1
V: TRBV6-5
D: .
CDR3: CATKVRDRTEAFF

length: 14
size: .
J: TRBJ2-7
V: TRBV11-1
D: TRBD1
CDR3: CASSTQGSSYEQYF

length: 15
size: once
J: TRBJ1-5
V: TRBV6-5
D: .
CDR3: CASSYSPPPNQPQHF

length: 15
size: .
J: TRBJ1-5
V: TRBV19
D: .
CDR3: CASSIDPEGTQPQHF

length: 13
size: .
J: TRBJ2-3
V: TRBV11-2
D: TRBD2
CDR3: CASSLGAGDTQYF

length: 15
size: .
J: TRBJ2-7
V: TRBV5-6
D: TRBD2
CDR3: CASSGYGTSSYEQYF

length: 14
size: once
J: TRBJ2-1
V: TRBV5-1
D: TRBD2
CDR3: CASSVSGPYNEQFF

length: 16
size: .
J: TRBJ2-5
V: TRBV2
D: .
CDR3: CASSDLSWNSQETQYF

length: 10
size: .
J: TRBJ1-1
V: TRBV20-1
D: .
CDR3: CSARGPEAFF

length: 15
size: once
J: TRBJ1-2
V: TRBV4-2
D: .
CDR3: CASSPAGGENYGYTF

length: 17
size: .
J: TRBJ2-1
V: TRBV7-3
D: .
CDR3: CASSFKTRLERGDEQFF

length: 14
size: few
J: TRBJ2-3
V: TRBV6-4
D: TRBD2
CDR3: CASSEAGDSDTQYF

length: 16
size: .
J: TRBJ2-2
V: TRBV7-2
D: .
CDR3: CASSLASRANTGELFF

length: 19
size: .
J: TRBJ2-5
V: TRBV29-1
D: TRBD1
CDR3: CSVEDPGQGVLEFQETQYF

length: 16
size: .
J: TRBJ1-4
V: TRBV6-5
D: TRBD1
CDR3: CASSYIKGQGVEKLFF

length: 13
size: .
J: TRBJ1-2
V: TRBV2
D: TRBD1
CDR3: CASSLQGAYGYTF